The table lists the clone carrying this T cell receptor beta chain with a few counts. The CDR3 totals 11 residues. The V end lost 10 bases, the J end lost 7 bases, and 11 bases lay between the germline ends. CDR1 and CDR2 (germline): KGHSH, LQKENI. This sample was taken from a study of OX40 agonist ivuxolimab in advanced cancers. Turning to the study itself: At around 81% male, the cohort had a mean age of around 56 years, ranging from roughly 20 to 79.

Here immunoSEQ multiplex PCR was the method, and the copy in TCRdb shows in-frame clones only, minus some. The table lists some 49,000 clones, over 75% of them singletons, with over 6.5% in the top ten. This clonotype originated in an adult with an advanced solid tumor such as melanoma, head and neck, liver or kidney cancer. The chain employs TRBV18 and TRBJ2-1, with D unclear. The sample in question was CD4+ or CD8+ T cells sorted from blood, obtained in a trial of the OX40 agonist ivuxolimab. CDR3 sequence reads: CATTNKNEQFF. CDR3 nucleotides: TGTGCCACCACGAATAAGAATGAGCAGTTCTTC.